This TCR beta chain derives from a study of T-cell reconstitution after alpha-beta-depleted transplantation in children. Broader study findings: Reportedly, roughly two months post-transplant, alpha-beta T cells arose from several hundred expanded graft clones.

This clonotype was detected only a few times. Antigen specificity is unknown. Construction of the TCRbeta library involved unique molecular identifiers. A single record per CDR3 protein comes from TCRdb applying MiXCR to the PCR reads. The profile shows under 250,000 distinct CDR3 sequences, more than 20% of them singletons. The V end was cut by 5 bases, the J end by 3 bases, with 17 bases between. From germline, CDR1 is SGHRS and CDR2 YFSETQ. This CDR3 has 16 amino acids. The source was PBMCs, mostly from graft donor cells, collected 360 days after TCRalphabeta/CD19-depleted stem cell transplant. The V gene is TRBV5-1, the J gene TRBJ1-4; D is perhaps TRBD1 (6 bases). The source is a female patient between 2 and 15 years old who had a stem cell transplant for congenital amegakaryocytic thrombocytopenia, so the T cells may come from the graft donor. CDR3 protein: CASRPFFTGPNEKLFF. As DNA, the CDR3 is TGCGCCAGCAGACCCTTTTTTACAGGGCCTAATGAAAAACTGTTTTTT.